Detailed here is one T cell receptor beta chain. Its antigen is not identified. Germline CDR1 and CDR2: SEHNR and FQNEAQ (reference sequence). V was shortened by 5 bases and J by 1 base, with 15 bases between the two germline ends. The length of the CDR3 is 16 residues. This sample is part of a study of cytomegalovirus exposure and HLA in healthy donors. Study-wide findings and caveats: Reported performance of the classifier showed diagnosis of cytomegalovirus status with high specificity and sensitivity. For most TCR sequences rarity was the rule, although some public TCRs occurred in many donors. The authors later found TCR association rates varying by HLA locus, with DRB1 most and HLA-C fewest.

The PCR made use of 60 Vbeta and 13 Jbeta primers. How the authors handled the data: Unique TCR beta chains totaled roughly 81 million in a later count, with around 10 million of them shared. Using immunoSEQ multiplex PCR, the repertoire was profiled, and TCRdb retains in-frame clones only, with some absent. For V, J and clone size, that table is used; D and trimming come from the DNA. The sample records 200,000 to 250,000 clones, around 89% being singletons. The sample consisted of PBMCs. The clonotype comes from a woman aged 18-29 years in good health and CMV-seronegative. The chain has TRBV7-9 and TRBJ1-5; the D gene is possibly TRBD1 (5 bases). This chain's CDR3 is CASSLTVQVSNQPQHF. In DNA form, the CDR3 reads TGTGCCAGCAGCCTAACGGTACAGGTGAGCAATCAGCCCCAGCATTTT.